These T cell receptor beta chains were read from a single sample in a study of T cells after somatic rescue of genetic block. The protocol was immunoSEQ multiplex PCR, while the TCRdb copy is restricted to in-frame clones and leaves out a portion. In the table there are approximately 100,000 clones, 90% of which are singletons. The sequenced sample was peripheral blood mononuclear cells (PBMCs). The receptors stem from a woman aged 18-29 years. Each CDR3 is given with its conserved first and last residue.

v_gene: TRBV29-1
len: 11
j_gene: TRBJ2-7
CDR3aa: CSVGDPGEQYF

v_gene: TRBV2
len: 14
j_gene: TRBJ2-7
CDR3aa: CASRPRDYAYEQYF

v_gene: TRBV19
len: 15
j_gene: TRBJ2-7
CDR3aa: CASTSRAGNSYEQYF

v_gene: TRBV6-1
len: 12
j_gene: TRBJ1-1
CDR3aa: CASSEWRTDVWF

v_gene: TRBV5-5
len: 14
j_gene: TRBJ2-7
CDR3aa: CASSLDLSSYEQYF

v_gene: TRBV28
len: 15
j_gene: TRBJ2-3
CDR3aa: CASRGGGRETDTQYF

v_gene: TRBV27
len: 13
j_gene: TRBJ2-4
CDR3aa: CASKGLAKNIQYF

v_gene: TRBV6-5
len: 13
j_gene: TRBJ2-7
CDR3aa: CASTRDRTYEQYF

v_gene: TRBV7-6
len: 16
j_gene: TRBJ2-3
CDR3aa: CASSWMSLPDTDTQYF

v_gene: TRBV30
len: 12
j_gene: TRBJ2-5
CDR3aa: CAWKSSQETQYF

v_gene: TRBV10-3
len: 11
j_gene: TRBJ2-1
CDR3aa: CAISESKEQFF

v_gene: TRBV5-1
len: 14
j_gene: TRBJ1-4
CDR3aa: CASSLTGTPEKLFF

v_gene: TRBV2
len: 15
j_gene: TRBJ2-1
CDR3aa: CASRATGGEYNEQFF

v_gene: TRBV9
len: 16
j_gene: TRBJ2-1
CDR3aa: CASSVDGGRKNNEQFF

v_gene: TRBV19
len: 16
j_gene: TRBJ1-5
CDR3aa: CASSQATLYGDQPQHF

v_gene: TRBV6-5
len: 13
j_gene: TRBJ1-2
CDR3aa: CASSRGQAGGYTF

v_gene: TRBV27
len: 12
j_gene: TRBJ2-3
CDR3aa: CASWSYPDTQYF

v_gene: TRBV2
len: 14
j_gene: TRBJ2-1
CDR3aa: CASIFRGNSNEQFF

v_gene: TRBV25-1
len: 13
j_gene: TRBJ2-7
CDR3aa: CASSDVRSYEQYF

v_gene: TRBV19
len: 17
j_gene: TRBJ2-7
CDR3aa: CASSIEGTGTASYEQYF

v_gene: TRBV28
len: 14
j_gene: TRBJ1-5
CDR3aa: CASTTGPPNQPQHF

v_gene: TRBV6-4
len: 13
j_gene: TRBJ2-1
CDR3aa: CASSDRTSNEQFF

v_gene: TRBV4-2
len: 16
j_gene: TRBJ2-1
CDR3aa: CASSHGSALVDNEQFF

v_gene: TRBV7-3
len: 17
j_gene: TRBJ2-1
CDR3aa: CASSLTPSGSSYNEQFF

v_gene: TRBV5-1
len: 13
j_gene: NA
CDR3aa: CASSWGTSDEQYF